This TCR beta chain was recovered during a study of blood T cell repertoires in COVID-19. Study details: From the United States, Italy and Spain came samples of acute and convalescent COVID-19. PBMCs, B-cell-depleted T cells, or T cells provided the cDNA or gDNA that made up the material.

This clone was detected only once. Germline V gene data show CDR1 as LNHNV and CDR2 as YYDKDF (reference sequence). V lost 4 bases, J lost 4 bases, and 8 bases stayed unmatched. This CDR3 contains 15 residues. In Seattle, patients joined the study during active infection and were tracked longitudinally. Under the authors' procedure: By means of reference gene primer amplification, nucleated cell counts were estimated. Assay: immunoSEQ multiplex PCR; the TCRdb copy retains only in-frame clones and omits some. Clone size and the V and J calls come from that table; the DNA yielded D and trimming. The data hold hundreds of thousands of clones, with roughly 91% observed a single time.

The sequence derives from a woman in her fifties or sixties with COVID-19, enrolled during active disease. The chain carries TRBV15 and TRBJ2-3, with 7 bases matching TRBD2. The sequenced sample consisted of peripheral blood. The CDR3: CATSIGRGISDTQYF. The CDR3 DNA is TGTGCCACCAGCATTGGGCGGGGGATCTCAGATACGCAGTATTTT. The variable domain in full, completed from reference TRBV15 and TRBJ2-3, reads DAMVIQNPRYQVTQFGKPVTLSCSQTLNHNVMYWYQQKSSQAPKLLFHYYDKDFNNEADTPDNFQSRRPNTSFCFLDIRSPGLGDTAMYLCATSIGRGISDTQYFGPGTRLTVL.